This entry describes one T cell receptor beta chain. Its matching antigen is unknown. Assay used: immunoSEQ multiplex PCR; TCRdb lists only in-frame clones, some missing. The sample has about 10,000 clones; almost 95% are singletons. The source of the sample is a study of graft-versus-host responses after intestinal transplantation. Study details: Transplantation in recipients was multivisceral, liver-intestinal, or isolated intestinal. Uniformly, recipients were administered anti-thymocyte globulin induction with subsequent tacrolimus and steroids for two to three years. Study observations and caveats: Allograft clonal ratios (graft-versus-host to host-versus-graft) were high in patients who had graft-donor T cell macrochimerism.

Trimming pared 1 base from V and 3 bases from J, leaving 13 bases between. The CDR3 has 16 amino acids. Germline CDR1 and CDR2: SGDLS and YYNGEE. The chain uses TRBV9 and TRBJ2-2; D is tentatively TRBD1 or TRBD2 (5 bases each). The source of this sequence is a human patient who received an intestinal transplant, so some T cells may come from the graft donor. Sequencing was performed on PBMCs, taken approximately 68 days after transplant. Here the CDR3 reads CASSVRGEGYTGELFF. CDR3 in DNA: TGTGCCAGCAGCGTACGCGGAGAGGGGTACACCGGGGAGCTGTTTTTT.